This T cell receptor (beta chain) was sequenced during a study of T cells expressing NK-cell markers. TCRdb reprocessed the 5' RACE reads and stores each CDR3 protein as one record, lacking DNA. The sample totals about 260,000 distinct CDR3 sequences. CDR1 and CDR2 from the germline V gene are LGHNA and YSLEER. The CDR3 covers 16 residues. This sequence was found in a woman aged 18-70 years in good health. The gene calls are TRBV4-3 and TRBJ2-6. The sample taken for sequencing was blood T cells: a sorted CD56 or NKG2C T cell subset, CD4+ or CD8+ T cells, or bulk PBMC T cells (not recorded which). The CDR3 loop is CASSQDLGSGANVLTF.